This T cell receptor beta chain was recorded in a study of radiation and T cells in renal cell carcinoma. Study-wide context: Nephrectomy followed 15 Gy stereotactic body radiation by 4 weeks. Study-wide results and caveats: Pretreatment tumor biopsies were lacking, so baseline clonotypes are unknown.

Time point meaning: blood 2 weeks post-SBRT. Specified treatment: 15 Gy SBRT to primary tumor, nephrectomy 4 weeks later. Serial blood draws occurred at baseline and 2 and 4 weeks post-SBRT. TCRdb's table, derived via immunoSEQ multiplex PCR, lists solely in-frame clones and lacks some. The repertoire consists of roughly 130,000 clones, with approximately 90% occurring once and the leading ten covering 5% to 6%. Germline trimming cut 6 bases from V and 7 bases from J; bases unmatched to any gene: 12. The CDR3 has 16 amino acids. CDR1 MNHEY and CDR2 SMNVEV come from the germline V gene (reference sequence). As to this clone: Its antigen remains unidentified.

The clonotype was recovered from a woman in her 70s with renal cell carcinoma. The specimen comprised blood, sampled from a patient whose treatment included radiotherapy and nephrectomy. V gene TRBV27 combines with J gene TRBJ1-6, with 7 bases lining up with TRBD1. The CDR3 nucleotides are TGTGCCAGCAGATCGCACAGGGGCCTGCAAAATTCACCCCTCCACTTT. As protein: CASRSHRGLQNSPLHF.